The 21 T cell receptor beta chains reported below all come from one sample, sequenced in a study of blood T cell repertoires in COVID-19. Produced via immunoSEQ multiplex PCR; TCRdb's table is partial and in-frame only. The table lists around 230,000 clones, more than 75% of them singletons. The sequencing input was peripheral blood. The receptor set was obtained from a man aged 45-65 years with COVID-19, enrolled during active disease.

The V gene is TRBV6-2 or TRBV6-3, the J gene TRBJ2-7; TRBD2 agrees at 7 bases. Germline CDR1 and CDR2: MNHEY and SVGEGT. V gave up 6 bases and J gave up 7 bases; unmatched junction bases: 21. The CDR3 loop spans 17 amino acids. In DNA, the CDR3 is TGTGCCAGCAGCCGCCCCGTGGTAGCGGGCTCCCTCCGGGAGCAGTACTTC. This sequence encodes CASSRPVVAGSLREQYF.

This clone was seen a single time. The rearrangement joins TRBV7-2 to TRBJ2-3, with TRBD2 matching 13 bases. This CDR3 spans 18 amino acids. V trimming: 0 bases; J trimming: 4 bases; junction bases outside the gene matches: 7. Germline V gene data show CDR1 as SGHTA and CDR2 as FQGNSA. CDR3 coding DNA: TGTGCCAGCAGCTTAGCGGGGACTAGCGGGATCGGCCCAGATACGCAGTATTTT. It codes for CASSLAGTSGIGPDTQYF.

The chain is built from TRBV19 and TRBJ2-5; 7 bases fit TRBD2. Germline loops: CDR1 LNHDA, CDR2 SQIVND (reference sequence). V dropped 6 bases and J dropped 2; count of bases not matched to a gene: 9. The CDR3 loop spans 15 amino acids. CDR3 DNA: TGTGCCAGTAGCATCCAGGGAGGGAGACAAGAGACCCAGTACTTC. Translated, it gives CASSIQGGRQETQYF. Looking up the rest from reference TRBV19 and TRBJ2-5 gives the full variable domain: DGGITQSPKYLFRKEGQNVTLSCEQNLNHDAMYWYRQDPGQGLRLIYYSQIVNDFQKGDIAEGYSVSREKKESFPLTVTSAQKNPTAFYLCASSIQGGRQETQYFGPGTRLLVL.

This chain links TRBV15 with TRBJ1-4, with TRBD1 identical over 8 bases. V was clipped by 3 bases and J by 4 bases; unmatched bases: 1. Germline lookup yields CDR1 LNHNV and CDR2 YYDKDF (reference sequence). There are 14 residues in the CDR3. The CDR3 reads CATSRDRVNEKLFF. The CDR3 bases are TGTGCCACCAGCAGGGACAGGGTTAATGAAAAACTGTTTTTT.

This rearrangement joins TRBV18 to TRBJ2-5, with a tentative D call TRBD2 (5 bases). Trimming left V 0 bases short and J 5 bases short, with 16 bases between. CDR1 is KGHSH and CDR2 is LQKENI in the germline V gene. The length of the CDR3 is 16 residues. The CDR3 is CASSPPSAFTGETQYF. In nucleotides, the CDR3 is TGTGCCAGCTCACCACCGTCTGCGTTCACGGGGGAGACCCAGTACTTC.

The chain uses TRBV12-3 or TRBV12-4 and TRBJ2-5; 8 bases line up with TRBD1. The CDR3 has 12 residues. The junction had 1 base not matched to a gene; V was cut back by 7 bases and J by 3 bases. The CDR3 sequence is CASNRGEETQYF. As DNA, the CDR3 is TGTGCCAGCAACAGGGGGGAAGAGACCCAGTACTTC.

The J gene is TRBJ1-1, the V gene TRBV7-2; D remains ambiguous. V gave up 5 bases and J gave up 0 bases, with 10 bases separating them. In germline, CDR1 is SGHTA, CDR2 FQGNSA. This CDR3 contains 14 residues. The CDR3 loop reads CASSAQWVNTEAFF. Here the CDR3 DNA reads TGTGCCAGCAGCGCACAGTGGGTGAACACTGAAGCTTTCTTT.

This clone has more than one count but fewer than ten. The chain couples TRBV7-8 to TRBJ1-2; TRBD1 might be the D (6 bases). The germline CDR1 and CDR2 sequences are SGHVS and FQNEAQ. V was shortened by 5 bases and J by 5 bases, with 24 bases between the two germline ends. The length of the CDR3 is 17 residues. The CDR3 is CASSPAVSGAQSYGYTF. CDR3 coding DNA: TGTGCCAGCAGCCCGGCAGTATCAGGGGCCCAAAGTTATGGCTACACCTTC.

CDR3 protein: CASSVGAEQYF. In DNA form, the CDR3 reads TGTGCCAGCAGCGTAGGGGCCGAGCAGTACTTC. V gene TRBV9 combines with J gene TRBJ2-7; D is unresolved. The CDR3 totals 11 residues. Trimming cost V 0 bases and J 6 bases, with 4 bases left between them. Germline lookup yields CDR1 SGDLS and CDR2 YYNGEE.

The table lists this clone with a count of one. The rearrangement links TRBV27 to TRBJ1-1; D gene unclear. This CDR3 is 14 amino acids long. Trimming removed 2 bases from V and 1 base from J, with 8 bases in between. CDR1 MNHEY and CDR2 SMNVEV come from the germline V gene (reference sequence). The CDR3 nucleotides are TGTGCCAGCAGTTTAGAAGCAGGGAACACTGAAGCTTTCTTT. It specifies CASSLEAGNTEAFF.

This clone was seen just once. V usage is TRBV7-3 and J usage is TRBJ1-6, with a tentative D call TRBD1 (5 bases). The germline gives CDR1 SGHTA, CDR2 FQGTGA. V was cut by 1 base and J by 8 bases, with 12 bases left in between. This CDR3 has 15 residues. The CDR3 DNA reads TGTGCCAGCAGCTTAATGCAGGGAGGTGATTCACCCCTCCACTTT. Protein: CASSLMQGGDSPLHF.

This clone is a singleton in its sample. In DNA, the CDR3 is TGCGCCAGCAGCCATGGGGGGGGGTTTGACACTGAAGCTTTCTTT. Translation gives CASSHGGGFDTEAFF. V gene TRBV4-1 combines with J gene TRBJ1-1; TRBD1 might be the D (5 bases). Germline lookup yields CDR1 MGHRA and CDR2 YSYEKL. V was clipped by 3 bases and J by 3 bases, with 14 bases between them. This CDR3 spans 15 amino acids.

This clone showed up just a few times. The chain combines TRBV6-4 with TRBJ2-2, with D possibly being TRBD1 (6 bases). V was cut by 9 bases and J by 7 bases, with 21 bases left in between. This CDR3 is built from 15 residues. Germline V lookup: CDR1 MRHNA, CDR2 SNTAGT. CDR3 sequence (DNA): TGTGCCAGGGCCCGTAAGGAGAAGACAGGCGGGGAGCTGTTTTTT. This translates into CARARKEKTGGELFF.

V usage is TRBV27 and J usage is TRBJ1-5; D is possibly TRBD1 (6 bases). The ends were cut back, 5 bases at V and 2 bases at J, with 16 bases in the middle. Germline V gives CDR1 MNHEY, CDR2 SMNVEV (reference sequence). This CDR3 has 16 residues. The CDR3 sequence: CASSPEGGLGNQPQHF. The CDR3 nucleotides are TGTGCCAGCAGTCCCGAGGGGGGGTTGGGCAATCAGCCCCAGCATTTT.

The J gene is TRBJ2-7, the V gene TRBV5-8; 9 bases match TRBD1. V trimming: 3 bases; J trimming: 3 bases; junction bases outside the gene matches: 10. From germline, CDR1 is SGHTS and CDR2 YDEGEE. The CDR3 has 16 residues. In DNA form, the CDR3 reads TGTGCCAGCAGCTGGCCACCCGGGACAGGGCGCTACGAGCAGTACTTC. This sequence encodes CASSWPPGTGRYEQYF.

This clone was seen a handful of times. The CDR3 sequence is CASSTGSSGGSKQFF. The CDR3 DNA follows: TGTGCCAGCAGTACAGGTTCTTCCGGGGGTTCGAAGCAGTTCTTC. The chain employs TRBV28 and TRBJ2-1; the D gene is possibly TRBD2 (6 bases). V lost 5 bases to trimming and J lost 11 bases, with 22 bases between them. CDR1 is MDHEN and CDR2 is SYDVKM in the germline V gene. The CDR3 extends over 15 amino acids.

The chain uses TRBV9 and TRBJ2-5; 8 nucleotides line up with TRBD2. V was clipped by 2 bases and J by 2 bases; unmatched bases: 5. The CDR3 totals 15 residues. Germline V gene lookup returns CDR1 SGDLS and CDR2 YYNGEE. CDR3 nucleotide sequence: TGTGCCAGCAGCGTTCTAGCGGGCTCTCAAGAGACCCAGTACTTC. Translating gives CASSVLAGSQETQYF.

This clone was seen a handful of times. The V call is TRBV5-1, the J call TRBJ2-7, with 7 bases matching TRBD1. CDR1 and CDR2 (germline): SGHRS, YFSETQ. The length of the CDR3 is 15 residues. With 2 bases clipped from V and 7 bases from J, the junction kept 12 bases outside the gene matches. CDR3 coding DNA: TGCGCCAGCAGCTTCCAAGGGGCCTCACAGGGGGAGCAGTACTTC. Translation gives CASSFQGASQGEQYF.

CDR3: CASSQVLVYNEQFF. DNA for the CDR3: TGTGCCAGCAGCCAGGTACTAGTGTACAATGAGCAGTTCTTC. V usage is TRBV14 and J usage is TRBJ2-1, with TRBD2 as a possible D gene (5 bases). V lost 3 bases, J lost 4 bases, and 10 bases lay in between. The CDR3 is made up of 14 amino acids. Per germline, CDR1 SGHDN and CDR2 FVKESK.

In this sample, this clone turned up once. V is TRBV5-6 and J is TRBJ2-7; possible D gene TRBD1, 6 bases. Looked up from germline, CDR1 is SGHDT and CDR2 is YYEEEE. V shed 4 bases and J shed 0 bases, with 17 bases lying between them. This CDR3 is 16 amino acids long. The CDR3 region is CASSTPGTPDSYEQYF. The CDR3 coding sequence is TGTGCCAGCAGCACCCCCGGGACACCCGACTCCTACGAGCAGTACTTC. Combining the CDR3 with reference TRBV5-6 and TRBJ2-7 gives the whole variable domain DAGVTQSPTHLIKTRGQQVTLRCSPKSGHDTVSWYQQALGQGPQFIFQYYEEEERQRGNFPDRFSGHQFPNYSSELNVNALLLGDSALYLCASSTPGTPDSYEQYFGPGTRLTVT.

The chain recombines TRBV4-1 with TRBJ2-1, with D perhaps matching TRBD1 (6 bases). Germline V gene lookup returns CDR1 MGHRA and CDR2 YSYEKL. V shed 2 bases and J shed 10 bases, with 21 bases lying between them. CDR3 size: 16 residues. CDR3 loop: CASSQPATGGSREQFF. CDR3 coding DNA: TGCGCCAGCAGCCAACCTGCTACTGGGGGCAGCCGGGAGCAGTTCTTC.